These T cell receptor beta chains were read from a single sample in a study of blood T cell repertoires in COVID-19. The protocol was immunoSEQ multiplex PCR, while the TCRdb copy is restricted to in-frame clones and leaves out a portion. This sample has roughly 230,000 clones, with roughly nine tenths found just once. The sample consisted of peripheral blood. Receptor source: a woman aged 40 to 49 who had recovered from COVID-19. The CDR3 runs from the conserved cysteine through the conserved F or W. The D gene is left open where the match is weak. Clone size is shown for a subset of rows, as once, few, many or a class of expanded clone.

D: .
V: TRBV11-2
size: .
J: TRBJ1-5
CDR3: CASSLQGADQPQHF
DNA: TGTGCCAGCAGCTTACAGGGTGCTGATCAGCCCCAGCATTTT

D: .
V: TRBV11-2
size: .
J: TRBJ1-1
CDR3: CASSLVEGNTEAFF
DNA: TGTGCCAGCAGCTTAGTAGAGGGCAACACTGAAGCTTTCTTT

D: TRBD1
V: TRBV10-2
size: few
J: TRBJ1-1
CDR3: CASSVNRGHTEAFF
DNA: TGCGCCAGCAGTGTAAACAGGGGACACACTGAAGCTTTCTTT

D: .
V: TRBV6-5
size: once
J: TRBJ2-4
CDR3: CASRENRGGNIQYF
DNA: TGTGCCAGCAGGGAGAACAGGGGGGGAAACATTCAGTACTTC

D: .
V: TRBV7-9
size: .
J: TRBJ2-2
CDR3: CASSPGTGELFF
DNA: TGTGCCAGCAGCCCCGGCACCGGGGAGCTGTTTTTT

D: TRBD2
V: TRBV7-2
size: .
J: TRBJ2-1
CDR3: CASSLGTGLAGYNEQFF
DNA: TGTGCCAGCAGCTTAGGCACGGGACTAGCGGGGTACAATGAGCAGTTCTTC

D: TRBD1
V: TRBV5-4
size: .
J: TRBJ2-7
CDR3: CASSPGSRQGRYEQYF
DNA: TGTGCCAGCAGTCCCGGTAGTCGACAGGGTAGGTACGAGCAGTACTTC

D: .
V: TRBV28
size: once
J: TRBJ1-6
CDR3: CAALDLQKSRHSPLHF
DNA: TGTGCCGCCCTAGACCTTCAAAAAAGCCGGCATTCACCCCTCCACTTT

D: TRBD2
V: TRBV7-9
size: .
J: TRBJ2-1
CDR3: CASTLPTSGDNNEQFF
DNA: TGTGCCAGCACCCTCCCGACTAGCGGGGATAACAATGAGCAGTTCTTC

D: .
V: TRBV5-1
size: .
J: TRBJ1-3
CDR3: CASSEGGTSGNTIYF
DNA: TGCGCCAGCAGTGAGGGGGGGACCTCTGGAAACACCATATATTTT

D: .
V: TRBV5-1
size: .
J: TRBJ1-2
CDR3: CASSFTENYGYTF
DNA: TGCGCCAGCAGCTTTACAGAGAACTATGGCTACACCTTC

D: .
V: TRBV28
size: .
J: TRBJ1-1
CDR3: CASSPSPGRNTEAFF
DNA: TGTGCCAGCAGTCCATCACCGGGTCGGAACACTGAAGCTTTCTTT

D: .
V: TRBV3-1/TRBV3-2
size: .
J: TRBJ2-2
CDR3: CASSQGYQGTGELFF
DNA: TGTGCCAGCAGCCAAGGTTACCAGGGGACCGGGGAGCTGTTTTTT

D: .
V: TRBV18
size: .
J: TRBJ2-5
CDR3: CASSPSLQETQYF
DNA: TGTGCCAGCTCACCATCTCTCCAAGAGACCCAGTACTTC

D: TRBD1
V: TRBV6-5
size: .
J: TRBJ1-1
CDR3: CASRITGGNTEAFF
DNA: TGTGCCAGCAGGATTACAGGGGGGAACACTGAAGCTTTCTTT

D: .
V: TRBV3-1/TRBV3-2
size: .
J: TRBJ2-1
CDR3: CASSQEGNSYNEQFF
DNA: TGTGCCAGCAGCCAGGAGGGGAACTCCTACAATGAGCAGTTCTTC

D: TRBD2
V: TRBV10-2
size: .
J: TRBJ2-2
CDR3: CASSGVSGILTNTGELFF
DNA: TGCGCCAGCAGTGGTGTTAGCGGGATCCTTACGAACACCGGGGAGCTGTTTTTT

D: .
V: TRBV7-9
size: .
J: TRBJ2-1
CDR3: CASSLTGGRNEQFF
DNA: TGTGCCAGCAGCTTAACCGGGGGTAGGAATGAGCAGTTCTTC

D: .
V: TRBV18
size: .
J: TRBJ2-5
CDR3: CASSPRTQHGETQYF
DNA: TGTGCCAGCTCACCGAGGACACAACACGGGGAGACCCAGTACTTC

D: .
V: TRBV7-9
size: .
J: TRBJ1-1
CDR3: CASSLPEGNTEAFF
DNA: TGTGCCAGCAGCCTACCGGAGGGAAACACTGAAGCTTTCTTT

D: TRBD1
V: TRBV2
size: .
J: TRBJ1-2
CDR3: CASRAGTANYGYTF
DNA: TGTGCCAGCAGGGCCGGGACAGCGAACTATGGCTACACCTTC

D: TRBD2
V: TRBV7-9
size: .
J: TRBJ2-7
CDR3: CASSLTWRGINEQYF
DNA: TGTGCCAGCAGCTTAACGTGGCGGGGGATCAACGAGCAGTACTTC

D: .
V: TRBV24-1
size: .
J: TRBJ1-2
CDR3: CATSDPLRGYGYTF
DNA: TGTGCCACCAGTGATCCGCTCCGGGGCTATGGCTACACCTTC

D: TRBD1
V: TRBV28
size: .
J: TRBJ2-3
CDR3: CASRPWVGQLMNTQYF
DNA: TGTGCCAGCAGACCCTGGGTGGGACAGCTTATGAATACGCAGTATTTT

D: .
V: TRBV2
size: .
J: TRBJ1-5
CDR3: CASRAETSQNQPQHF
DNA: TGTGCCAGCAGGGCCGAGACAAGCCAAAATCAGCCCCAGCATTTT

D: .
V: TRBV18
size: .
J: TRBJ2-1
CDR3: CASSPGQSSYNEQFF
DNA: TGTGCCAGCTCACCTGGGCAGAGCTCCTACAATGAGCAGTTCTTC

D: .
V: TRBV9
size: .
J: TRBJ1-1
CDR3: CASSVEGLNTEAFF
DNA: TGTGCCAGCAGCGTAGAGGGGTTAAACACTGAAGCTTTCTTT

D: .
V: TRBV4-1
size: .
J: TRBJ2-6
CDR3: CASSQDLGANVLTF
DNA: TGCGCCAGCAGCCAAGATCTTGGGGCCAACGTCCTGACTTTC

D: TRBD1
V: TRBV7-2
size: .
J: TRBJ1-6
CDR3: CASSLVPGQQLNSPLHF
DNA: TGTGCCAGCAGCTTAGTACCGGGACAGCAGCTTAATTCACCCCTCCACTTT

D: TRBD1
V: TRBV3-1/TRBV3-2
size: .
J: TRBJ1-2
CDR3: CASSQLGDRGDGYTF
DNA: TGTGCCAGCAGCCAGCTTGGGGACAGGGGTGACGGCTACACCTTC

D: TRBD2
V: TRBV2
size: .
J: TRBJ2-1
CDR3: CASSGGGQNYEQFF
DNA: TGTGCCAGCAGTGGCGGGGGGCAAAACTATGAGCAGTTCTTC

D: TRBD2
V: TRBV12-5
size: once
J: TRBJ2-5
CDR3: CASGPGTRMSETQYF
DNA: TGTGCTAGTGGGCCCGGGACTAGGATGTCAGAGACCCAGTACTTC

D: .
V: TRBV11-2
size: .
J: TRBJ2-2
CDR3: CASSRGTLATGELFF
DNA: TGTGCCAGCAGCCGCGGGACTCTCGCCACCGGGGAGCTGTTTTTT

D: .
V: TRBV11-2
size: .
J: TRBJ2-4
CDR3: CASSFRGFGKNIQYF
DNA: TGTGCCAGCAGCTTCAGGGGATTTGGAAAAAACATTCAGTACTTC

D: .
V: TRBV7-6
size: .
J: TRBJ2-2
CDR3: CASSLFGGVTGELFF
DNA: TGTGCCAGCAGCTTATTCGGGGGTGTCACCGGGGAGCTGTTTTTT

D: TRBD1
V: TRBV19
size: .
J: TRBJ1-5
CDR3: CASSLTGQVNQPQHF
DNA: TGTGCCAGTAGTCTCACTGGACAGGTCAATCAGCCCCAGCATTTT

D: .
V: TRBV25-1
size: .
J: TRBJ2-3
CDR3: CASSFGTQYF
DNA: TGTGCCAGCTCCTTCGGTACGCAGTATTTT

D: .
V: TRBV2
size: once
J: TRBJ2-6
CDR3: CASSPRAGANVLTF
DNA: TGTGCCAGCAGTCCCAGGGCTGGGGCCAACGTCCTGACTTTC

D: TRBD2
V: TRBV30
size: .
J: TRBJ2-5
CDR3: CASTQRGGPGETQYF
DNA: TGTGCCTCCACCCAGCGGGGGGGCCCCGGAGAGACCCAGTACTTC

D: .
V: TRBV4-1
size: .
J: TRBJ1-1
CDR3: CASSQGGNPPNTEAFF
DNA: TGCGCCAGCAGCCAAGGAGGGAACCCCCCGAACACTGAAGCTTTCTTT

D: .
V: TRBV30
size: .
J: TRBJ1-6
CDR3: CAWRRQAPGNSPLHF
DNA: TGTGCCTGGAGAAGACAGGCTCCAGGGAATTCACCCCTCCACTTT

D: TRBD2
V: TRBV24-1
size: .
J: TRBJ2-1
CDR3: CATSDRTSGYNEQFF
DNA: TGTGCCACCAGTGACCGGACTAGCGGTTACAATGAGCAGTTCTTC

D: TRBD1
V: TRBV11-2
size: once
J: TRBJ1-1
CDR3: CASSKRQGGNTEAFF
DNA: TGTGCCAGCAGCAAACGACAGGGCGGGAACACTGAAGCTTTCTTT

D: TRBD1
V: TRBV7-9
size: few
J: TRBJ1-1
CDR3: CASSPRDSRGTEAFF
DNA: TGTGCCAGCAGCCCCCGGGACAGCAGGGGCACTGAAGCTTTCTTT

D: TRBD1
V: TRBV10-3
size: .
J: TRBJ2-5
CDR3: CAANRDRESAQYF
DNA: TGTGCCGCGAACCGGGACAGGGAGAGTGCCCAGTACTTC

D: .
V: TRBV5-4
size: .
J: TRBJ1-1
CDR3: CASSSHGGMNTEAFF
DNA: TGTGCCAGCAGCTCCCACGGGGGAATGAACACTGAAGCTTTCTTT

D: .
V: TRBV6-5
size: .
J: TRBJ2-3
CDR3: CASSRQGIFTDTQYF
DNA: TGTGCCAGCAGTCGCCAGGGAATATTCACAGATACGCAGTATTTT

D: TRBD2
V: TRBV3-1/TRBV3-2
size: .
J: TRBJ2-3
CDR3: CASSHNSGGFTDTQYF
DNA: TGTGCCAGCAGCCATAACAGCGGGGGATTCACAGATACGCAGTATTTT

D: TRBD1
V: TRBV5-1
size: .
J: TRBJ2-1
CDR3: CASSSRTGGYNEQFF
DNA: TGCGCCAGCAGCTCACGGACAGGGGGCTACAATGAGCAGTTCTTC

D: TRBD2
V: TRBV4-1
size: .
J: TRBJ2-1
CDR3: CASSPHLAGGYNEQFF
DNA: TGCGCCAGCAGCCCCCACCTAGCGGGAGGGTACAATGAGCAGTTCTTC

D: .
V: TRBV18
size: .
J: TRBJ1-1
CDR3: CASSPQGYGNTEAFF
DNA: TGTGCCAGCTCGCCTCAGGGGTACGGGAACACTGAAGCTTTCTTT

D: .
V: TRBV7-6
size: .
J: TRBJ2-7
CDR3: CASSALTAGVEQYF
DNA: TGTGCCAGCAGCGCATTAACCGCGGGTGTGGAGCAGTACTTC

D: TRBD2
V: TRBV7-3
size: .
J: TRBJ2-2
CDR3: CASSRGLADTGELFF
DNA: TGTGCCAGCAGCCGGGGACTAGCGGACACCGGGGAGCTGTTTTTT